The clone carrying this T cell receptor (beta chain) turned up a few times. Antigen specificity is unknown. Sequencing of the DNA from cultured CD4+ T cells was carried out with the Oncomine TCR Beta short-read assay. MiXCR, run by TCRdb on the PCR reads, gives a single entry per CDR3 protein. The sample lists 16,000 or so distinct CDR3 sequences, roughly 40% occurring once. With V trimmed by 2 bases and J by 9 bases, 8 bases remained unmatched. Looked up from germline, CDR1 is DFQATT and CDR2 is SNEGSKA (reference sequence). The CDR3 is 13 amino acids. This sample was taken from a study of vaccination and CD4 T cells after COVID-19. For the study at large: Four females and six males made up the convalescents, two of whom were Hispanic.

Sample time point: late sampling 161 to 241 days after vaccination in a few convalescent patients. Treatment reported: roughly ten-day PBMC culture with coronavirus spike peptide pools or control peptides (ViraFEST assay). The clonotype was recovered from a human donor who had recovered from COVID-19. The genes are TRBV20-1 and TRBJ2-3; 7 nucleotides line up with TRBD2. Sequencing was performed on CD4+ T cells from blood, cultured in vitro, taken about 7 months after SARS-CoV-2 vaccination. Here the CDR3 reads CSARRRSGDTQYF. For the CDR3, the DNA is TGCAGTGCTAGACGGCGGAGCGGGGACACGCAGTATTTT.